This T cell receptor (beta chain) was sequenced during a study of T cell repertoires in cytomegalovirus infection. Study overall: TCR beta signatures that were public indicated CMV infection and matching HLA type.

This clonotype appeared a few times. What it binds is not known. TCRdb used MiXCR to reprocess the reads, holding one entry per CDR3 protein. This sample has about 400,000 distinct CDR3 sequences, with approximately 18% found just once. Germline V CDR1 and CDR2: MNHNS, SASEGT. This CDR3 is 13 amino acids long. V was clipped by 6 bases and J by 9 bases, with 15 bases between them. Findings of the study overall: Summed public TCR beta family frequency identified CMV carriers bearing the relevant HLA.

This sequence originates from a human donor in good health (CMV status not recorded). Some clones in this sample may be carry-over from other donors' samples. Sequenced material: PBMCs. This sequence joins TRBV6-1 and TRBJ2-1; possible D gene TRBD2, 6 bases. CDR3 coding DNA: TGTGCCAGCAGGCCGACTAGTACCGGTGAGCAGTTCTTC. Translation: CASRPTSTGEQFF.